These 10 T cell receptor beta chains were all obtained from the same sample, sequenced in a study of blood T cell repertoires in COVID-19. Assay: immunoSEQ multiplex PCR; the TCRdb copy retains only in-frame clones and omits some. This sample yields over 90,000 clones, of which 88% are seen a single time; roughly 3.5% belongs to the top ten. Sample: peripheral blood. These receptors all come from a human donor in a cohort sampled during active COVID-19.

The genes are TRBV28 and TRBJ1-2; 7 nucleotides match TRBD1. With V trimmed by 6 bases and J by 4 bases, 8 bases remained unmatched. Germline V CDR1 and CDR2: MDHEN, SYDVKM. CDR3 length: 14 residues. The DNA for the CDR3 is TGTGCCAGCAGACCAGGACAGGTCGGCTATGGCTACACCTTC. This gives the protein CASRPGQVGYGYTF.

This clone was recorded once. J is TRBJ2-5 and V is TRBV7-6; 8 bases line up with TRBD2. CDR1 SGHVS and CDR2 FNYEAQ come from the germline V gene. V gave up 5 bases and J gave up 5 bases; unmatched junction bases: 13. CDR3 length: 16 residues. The CDR3 is CASSLFGREVEETQYF. The CDR3 nucleotides are TGTGCCAGCAGCCTGTTTGGGCGGGAGGTCGAGGAGACCCAGTACTTC.

This clone was counted once. This sequence joins TRBV4-2 and TRBJ2-1; D is possibly TRBD2 (6 bases). The germline V gene encodes CDR1 LGHNA and CDR2 YNFKEQ. The CDR3 totals 16 residues. The V gene lost 0 bases and the J gene lost 3 bases, with 12 bases spanning the gap. CDR3 DNA: TGTGCCAGCAGCCAAGATGGGGTGGGGGGCTACAATGAGCAGTTCTTC. It is translated as CASSQDGVGGYNEQFF.

The chain employs TRBV21-1 and TRBJ2-1; TRBD2, the table's D call, lacks a check against the DNA. TRBV21-1 is assigned pseudogene status. The CDR3 runs 16 residues. Here the CDR3 reads CASSKLSGLVYNEQFF. The DNA of the CDR3 is TGTGCCAGCAGCAAATTATCGGGACTAGTATACAATGAGCAGTTCTTC.

The chain couples TRBV6-5 to TRBJ1-2; TRBD1 matches 8 bases. Trimming took 5 bases from V and 6 from J; bases not matched to a gene: 8. CDR3 length: 14 amino acids. CDR1 and CDR2 from the germline V gene are MNHEY and SVGAGI. CDR3 sequence: CASSRQGYSDGYTF. CDR3 DNA sequence: TGTGCCAGCAGTCGACAGGGGTATTCGGATGGCTACACCTTC.

This clone was detected many times. The chain uses TRBV5-1 and TRBJ2-7; no clear D gene. The V end was cut by 0 bases, the J end by 9 bases, with 13 bases between. In germline, CDR1 is SGHRS, CDR2 YFSETQ. The CDR3 totals 13 residues. The CDR3: CASSLAASPPQYF. In nucleotides, the CDR3 is TGCGCCAGCAGCTTGGCGGCTAGTCCTCCGCAGTACTTC.

V and J are TRBV5-1 and TRBJ2-2, with D tentatively TRBD1 (6 bases). This CDR3 region has 16 residues. The V gene lost 3 bases and the J gene lost 5 bases, with 17 bases spanning the gap. Germline V CDR1 and CDR2: SGHRS, YFSETQ. The DNA of the CDR3 is TGCGCCAGCAGCTGGGCCGGGGACATGGGGACCGGGGAGCTGTTTTTT. This translates into CASSWAGDMGTGELFF.

The chain combines TRBV4-1 with TRBJ1-2; 9 nucleotides agree with TRBD1. The germline V gene encodes CDR1 MGHRA and CDR2 YSYEKL. J was trimmed by 7 bases and V by 4 bases; bases with no gene match: 7. The CDR3 has 14 residues. CDR3 DNA sequence: TGCGCCAGCAGCCTTCCCGGACAGGGGTTTGGCTACACCTTC. Its translation is CASSLPGQGFGYTF.

The rearrangement uses TRBV7-9 and TRBJ1-6; D is unresolved. This CDR3 is 14 amino acids long. Trimming took off 1 base at V and 4 bases at J, with 5 bases between the two ends. Germline V gene sequence: CDR1 SEHNR, CDR2 FQNEAQ (reference sequence). For the CDR3, the DNA is TGTGCCAGCAGCTTAGGAGAATATAATTCACCCCTCCACTTT. Residues: CASSLGEYNSPLHF.

The chain employs TRBV9 and TRBJ2-4; 10 nucleotides match TRBD2. From germline, CDR1 is SGDLS and CDR2 YYNGEE. This CDR3 has 16 residues. J lost 8 bases, V lost 4 bases, and 12 bases had no gene match. The DNA for the CDR3 is TGTGCCAGCAGCCCCCTTGAGGAGCGGGGGGGGCACATTCAGTACTTC. It encodes CASSPLEERGGHIQYF.